This TCR beta chain was found in a study of blood T cell repertoires in COVID-19. Study overall: Sites in the United States, Italy and Spain provided acute and convalescent COVID-19 samples. Sources were T cells, B-cell-depleted T cells, or PBMCs; the material itself was cDNA or gDNA.

This CDR3 has 13 residues. J was trimmed by 0 bases and V by 8 bases; bases with no gene match: 3. Germline V gives CDR1 SGHTA, CDR2 FQGNSA. The authors' processing: Estimated nucleated cell counts came from reference gene primer amplification. The protocol was immunoSEQ multiplex PCR, while the TCRdb copy is restricted to in-frame clones and leaves out a portion. Clone size and the V and J calls come from that table; the DNA yielded D and trimming. The table has about 14,000 clones, about 80% seen once. In its sample, this clone was seen a few times. This clonotype was obtained from a man in his 70s with acute or convalescent COVID-19. The rearrangement joins TRBV7-2 to TRBJ1-1; 7 nucleotides line up with TRBD1. The sequenced material came from peripheral blood. CDR3 bases: TGTGCCAGCGGGGGACAGATGAACACTGAAGCTTTCTTT. Its translation is CASGGQMNTEAFF.